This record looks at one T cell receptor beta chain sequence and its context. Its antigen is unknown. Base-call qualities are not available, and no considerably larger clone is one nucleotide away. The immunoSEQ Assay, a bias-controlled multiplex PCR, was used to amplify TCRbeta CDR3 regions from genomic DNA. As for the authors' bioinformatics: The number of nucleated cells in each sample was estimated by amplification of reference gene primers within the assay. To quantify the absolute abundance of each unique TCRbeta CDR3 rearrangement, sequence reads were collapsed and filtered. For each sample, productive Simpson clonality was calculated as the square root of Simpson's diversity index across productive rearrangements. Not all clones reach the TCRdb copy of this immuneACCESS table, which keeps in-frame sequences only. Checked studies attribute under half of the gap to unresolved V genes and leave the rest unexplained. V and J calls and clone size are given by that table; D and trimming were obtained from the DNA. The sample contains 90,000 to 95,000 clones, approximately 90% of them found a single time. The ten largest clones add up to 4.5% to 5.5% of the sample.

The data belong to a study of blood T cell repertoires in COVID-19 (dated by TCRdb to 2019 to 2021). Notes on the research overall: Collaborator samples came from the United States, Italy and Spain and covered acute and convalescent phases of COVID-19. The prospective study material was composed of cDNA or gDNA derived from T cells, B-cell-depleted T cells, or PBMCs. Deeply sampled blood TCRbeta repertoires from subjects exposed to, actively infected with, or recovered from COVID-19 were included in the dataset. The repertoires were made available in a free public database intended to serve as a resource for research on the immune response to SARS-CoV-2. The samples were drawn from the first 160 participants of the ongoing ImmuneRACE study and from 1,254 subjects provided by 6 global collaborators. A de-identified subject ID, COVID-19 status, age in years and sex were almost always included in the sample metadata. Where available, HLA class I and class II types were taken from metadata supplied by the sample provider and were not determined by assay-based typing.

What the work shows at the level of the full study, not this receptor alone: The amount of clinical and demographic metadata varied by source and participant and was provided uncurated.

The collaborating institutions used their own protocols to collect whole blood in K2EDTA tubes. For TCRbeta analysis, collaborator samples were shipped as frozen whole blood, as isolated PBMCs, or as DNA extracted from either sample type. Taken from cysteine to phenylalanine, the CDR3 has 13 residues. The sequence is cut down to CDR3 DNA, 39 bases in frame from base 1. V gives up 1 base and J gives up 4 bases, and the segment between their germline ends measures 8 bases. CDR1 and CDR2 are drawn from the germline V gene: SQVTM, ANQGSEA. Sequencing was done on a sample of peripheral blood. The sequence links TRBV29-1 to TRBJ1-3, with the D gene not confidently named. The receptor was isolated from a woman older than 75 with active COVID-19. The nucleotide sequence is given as TGCAGCGTTGAAGGGAGATACGGAAACACCATATATTTT. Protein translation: CSVEGRYGNTIYF.